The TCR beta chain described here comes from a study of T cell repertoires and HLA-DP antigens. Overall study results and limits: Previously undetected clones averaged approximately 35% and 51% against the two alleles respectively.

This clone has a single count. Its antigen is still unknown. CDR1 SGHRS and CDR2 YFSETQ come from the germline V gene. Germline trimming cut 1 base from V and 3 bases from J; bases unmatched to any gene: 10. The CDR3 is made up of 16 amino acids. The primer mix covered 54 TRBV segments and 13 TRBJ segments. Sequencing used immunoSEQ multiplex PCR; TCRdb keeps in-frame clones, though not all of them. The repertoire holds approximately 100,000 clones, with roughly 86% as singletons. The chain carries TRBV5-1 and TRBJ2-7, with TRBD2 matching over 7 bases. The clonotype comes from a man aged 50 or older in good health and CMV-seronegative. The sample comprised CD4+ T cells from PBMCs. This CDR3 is CASSLSVGGRYYEQYF. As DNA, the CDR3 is TGCGCCAGCAGCTTGTCTGTGGGCGGGAGATACTACGAGCAGTACTTC. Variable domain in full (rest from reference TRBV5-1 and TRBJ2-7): KAGVTQTPRYLIKTRGQQVTLSCSPISGHRSVSWYQQTPGQGLQFLFEYFSETQRNKGNFPGRFSGRQFSNSRSEMNVSTLELGDSALYLCASSLSVGGRYYEQYFGPGTRLTVT.